These 21 T cell receptor beta chains were all obtained from the same sample, sequenced in a study of cytotoxic CD8 clonotypes in ibrutinib-treated CLL. Clones were sequenced by immunoSEQ multiplex PCR, and TCRdb holds only the in-frame ones, with some missing. The data show 150,000 to 250,000 clones, about 72% seen once. The sequences come from PBMCs, collected after 24 months of ibrutinib treatment. The receptors shown here come from a human donor with chronic lymphocytic leukemia.

The V call is TRBV5-4, the J call TRBJ2-2; D might be TRBD2 (6 bases). CDR3 length: 14 amino acids. The V end lost 4 bases, the J end lost 2 bases, and 9 bases lay between the germline ends. Germline loops: CDR1 SGHNT, CDR2 YYREEE (reference sequence). The CDR3 here is CASSGTSNTGELFF. The CDR3 nucleotides are TGTGCCAGCAGCGGGACTTCCAACACCGGGGAGCTGTTTTTT.

The chain carries TRBV5-1 and TRBJ1-2, with TRBD1 matching 8 bases. Losses at the gene ends were 4 bases for V and 4 bases for J; bases not matched to a gene: 9. The V gene's germline CDR1 is SGHRS and CDR2 YFSETQ. The CDR3 totals 15 residues. CDR3 loop: CASSQGTGGVYGYTF. CDR3 nucleotide sequence: TGCGCCAGCAGCCAAGGGACAGGTGGGGTCTATGGCTACACCTTC.

This chain joins TRBV2 and TRBJ2-3; a weak D match, TRBD2 (7 bases). This CDR3 comprises 14 residues. V gave up 11 bases and J gave up 3 bases, with 18 bases separating them. The germline V gene encodes CDR1 SNHLY and CDR2 FYNNEI. The CDR3 loop is CAPGAGRATDTQYF. As DNA, the CDR3 is TGTGCCCCAGGGGCAGGGAGGGCTACAGATACGCAGTATTTT.

The chain combines TRBV9 with TRBJ2-7, with D perhaps matching TRBD2 (6 bases). Germline lookup yields CDR1 SGDLS and CDR2 YYNGEE. The CDR3 has 15 residues. V lost 0 bases, J lost 0 bases, and 10 bases lay in between. The DNA for the CDR3 is TGTGCCAGCAGCGTAGGTCCCGGGGGCTCCTACGAGCAGTACTTC. Protein: CASSVGPGGSYEQYF. Based on the CDR3 plus reference TRBV9 and TRBJ2-7, the full variable domain is DSGVTQTPKHLITATGQRVTLRCSPRSGDLSVYWYQQSLDQGLQFLIQYYNGEERAKGNILERFSAQQFPDLHSELNLSSLELGDSALYFCASSVGPGGSYEQYFGPGTRLTVT.

This chain connects TRBV4-2 to TRBJ1-1, with 7 bases that match TRBD1. The V gene's germline CDR1 is LGHNA and CDR2 YNFKEQ. This CDR3 is built from 15 residues. Losses at the gene ends were 5 bases for V and 1 base for J; bases not matched to a gene: 7. This chain's CDR3 is CASSSPTGTNTEAFF. The DNA of the CDR3 is TGTGCCAGCAGCTCACCGACAGGGACGAACACTGAAGCTTTCTTT.

The chain combines TRBV4-1 with TRBJ1-1, with D uncertain. Germline V gene data show CDR1 as MGHRA and CDR2 as YSYEKL. V gave up 4 bases and J gave up 3 bases, with 24 bases separating them. This CDR3 is 18 amino acids long. The CDR3 bases are TGCGCCAGCAGCCCATTCTGGTGGGCGGCCTCTCGGGACACTGAAGCTTTCTTT. Its protein is CASSPFWWAASRDTEAFF.

The rearrangement joins TRBV4-1 to TRBJ1-5; 9 positions agree with TRBD1. CDR3 size: 15 residues. Germline V gene sequence: CDR1 MGHRA, CDR2 YSYEKL. Trimming at V came to 5 bases and at J to 4 bases, leaving 6 bases not matched to a gene. The CDR3 nucleotides read TGCGCCAGCAGCAGAGGACAGGGGAATAATCAGCCCCAGCATTTT. Translation gives CASSRGQGNNQPQHF.

This clone was counted once. The genes are TRBV6-5 and TRBJ2-1, with 7 bases aligning to TRBD1. Germline-derived CDR1 and CDR2 are MNHEY and SVGAGI. The CDR3 is 15 amino acids. V shed 4 bases and J 4 bases; nucleotides not matched to a gene: 7. CDR3: CASSSTGARYNEQFF. DNA of the CDR3: TGTGCCAGCAGTTCCACAGGGGCTAGGTACAATGAGCAGTTCTTC.

This clone was seen once. The rearrangement links TRBV27 to TRBJ2-6; no clear D gene. CDR1 is MNHEY and CDR2 is SMNVEV in the germline V gene (reference sequence). Trimming pared 3 bases from V and 0 bases from J, leaving 6 bases between. The CDR3 sequence is 15 residues long. CDR3 DNA sequence: TGTGCCAGCAGTTTTGGGATCTCTGGGGCCAACGTCCTGACTTTC. Protein product: CASSFGISGANVLTF.

This chain links TRBV30 with TRBJ1-5, with 7 bases that match TRBD1. The CDR3 is 14 residues long. The ends lost 6 bases at V and 5 bases at J; junction bases unmatched: 10. Germline loops: CDR1 GTSNPN, CDR2 SVGIG (reference sequence). The CDR3 coding sequence is TGTGCCTGTTCGATGACAACAGGGGATCAGCCCCAGCATTTT. As protein: CACSMTTGDQPQHF.

This chain connects TRBV29-1 to TRBJ2-3; D ambiguous. From germline, CDR1 is SQVTM and CDR2 ANQGSEA. The CDR3 runs 16 residues. V lost 0 bases, J lost 5 bases, and 18 bases lay in between. The CDR3 region is CSVEELDRVMKDTQYF. The CDR3 DNA reads as TGCAGCGTTGAAGAACTCGATAGGGTTATGAAAGATACGCAGTATTTT.

This clone was seen a few times. Likely a read error: the CDR3 ends without its conserved phenylalanine or tryptophan. Because the CDR3's place on the DNA is in doubt, the DNA is left out and the CDR3 is given as listed by TCRdb. The V and J genes are TRBV7-7 and TRBJ1-1; TRBD1, the table's D call, was not compared with the DNA. The CDR3 spans 11 residues, counting both ends. The germline CDR1 and CDR2 sequences are SSHAT and FNYEAQ (reference sequence). CDR3: CASSLCLPRLS.

The J gene is TRBJ2-2, the V gene TRBV28; D call uncertain. The ends were cut back, 3 bases at V and 2 bases at J, with 22 bases in the middle. CDR3 length equals 19 residues. Germline V CDR1 and CDR2: MDHEN, SYDVKM. In DNA, the CDR3 is TGTGCCAGCAGTTTGGGCCCCTGGGCTAGTCGGTCCAACACCGGGGAGCTGTTTTTT. It codes for CASSLGPWASRSNTGELFF. Together with reference TRBV28 and TRBJ2-2, the CDR3 gives the full variable domain: DVKVTQSSRYLVKRTGEKVFLECVQDMDHENMFWYRQDPGLGLRLIYFSYDVKMKEKGDIPEGYSVSREKKERFSLILESASTNQTSMYLCASSLGPWASRSNTGELFFGEGSRLTVL.

Only a few counts were recorded for this clone. V usage is TRBV5-5 and J usage is TRBJ1-5; no definite D call. Trimming took off 4 bases at V and 0 bases at J, with 11 bases between the two ends. Germline loops: CDR1 SGHKS, CDR2 YYEKEE (reference sequence). This CDR3 spans 15 amino acids. CDR3 sequence: CASSPDGNSNQPQHF. CDR3 sequence (DNA): TGTGCCAGCAGCCCGGACGGGAATAGCAATCAGCCCCAGCATTTT. Full variable domain (missing parts from reference TRBV5-5 and TRBJ1-5): DAGVTQSPTHLIKTRGQQVTLRCSPISGHKSVSWYQQVLGQGPQFIFQYYEKEERGRGNFPDRFSARQFPNYSSELNVNALLLGDSALYLCASSPDGNSNQPQHFGDGTRLSIL.

The V gene is TRBV15, the J gene TRBJ1-5; D ambiguous. CDR1 is LNHNV and CDR2 is YYDKDF in the germline V gene (reference sequence). The CDR3 extends over 15 amino acids. Trimming left V 3 bases short and J 4 bases short, with 13 bases between. The CDR3 sequence is CATSSQEIGNQPQHF. The CDR3 DNA is TGTGCCACCAGCAGCCAGGAAATAGGGAATCAGCCCCAGCATTTT.

V gene TRBV20-1 combines with J gene TRBJ2-1; D is unresolved. The germline V and J ends were trimmed by 3 bases and 5 bases, with 5 bases remaining between them. The CDR3 consists of 11 residues. Germline-derived CDR1 and CDR2 are DFQATT and SNEGSKA (reference sequence). CDR3 sequence reads: CSARTNNEQFF. The CDR3 DNA is TGCAGTGCTAGGACAAACAATGAGCAGTTCTTC.

As regards this clone: The DNA is omitted, as the CDR3 cannot be located on it reliably, and the CDR3 follows TCRdb's listing. This chain joins TRBV21-1 and TRBJ1-3; the table's D call TRBD1 went unverified against the DNA. TRBV21-1 is a pseudogene. The CDR3 has 15 residues if both end residues are counted. The CDR3 loop reads CASSKVVGAGNTIYF.

This clone was observed a single time. J is TRBJ1-5 and V is TRBV27, with 8 nucleotides matching TRBD1. V dropped 5 bases and J dropped 7; count of bases not matched to a gene: 16. The CDR3 is 17 amino acids. Germline V gene data show CDR1 as MNHEY and CDR2 as SMNVEV (reference sequence). Here the CDR3 reads CASSGLEDRGTIQPQHF. In DNA form, the CDR3 reads TGTGCCAGCAGTGGACTCGAAGACAGGGGCACAATACAGCCCCAGCATTTT.

The V and J genes are TRBV5-1 and TRBJ2-3; TRBD1 aligns across 7 bases. Germline loops: CDR1 SGHRS, CDR2 YFSETQ. The length of the CDR3 is 14 residues. V was clipped by 4 bases and J by 5 bases; unmatched bases: 7. In DNA form, the CDR3 reads TGCGCCAGCAGCGGGATTCAGGGGGTAGATACGCAGTATTTT. This translates into CASSGIQGVDTQYF.

This chain uses TRBV19 with TRBJ2-2, with D maybe TRBD2 (6 bases). From germline, CDR1 is LNHDA and CDR2 SQIVND (reference sequence). V shed 2 bases and J shed 4 bases, with 11 bases lying between them. The CDR3 contains 15 residues. This CDR3 reads CASSITGRGTGELFF. The CDR3 nucleotides are TGTGCCAGTAGTATAACGGGGCGGGGCACCGGGGAGCTGTTTTTT.

The rearrangement uses TRBV4-3 and TRBJ2-7, with D possibly called TRBD1 or TRBD2 (5 bases each). V was cut by 3 bases and J by 0 bases, with 12 bases left in between. Germline V gene sequence: CDR1 LGHNA, CDR2 YSLEER. CDR3 length: 15 amino acids. This chain's CDR3 is CASSHHGASSYEQYF. The CDR3 DNA follows: TGCGCCAGCAGCCACCACGGGGCCAGCTCCTACGAGCAGTACTTC.